The present T cell receptor (beta chain) was sequenced within a study of long-term antiretroviral therapy in people with HIV. This clone was seen more than once but under ten times. Its cognate antigen is unknown. Sequencing used immunoSEQ v3.0 at survey level. Sequenced by immunoSEQ multiplex PCR; TCRdb stores in-frame clones only, minus some. This table has about 35,000 clones, roughly four fifths appearing once. Donors needed at least one pre-ART PBMC sample plus at least two post-ART samples. Each sample contained roughly 0.85-10 million cryopreserved PBMC, thawed before DNA extraction. Notes on the study in general: Diversity rose after ART but stayed below transplant donor controls. Pre-ART-expanded clones dominated the repertoire at all time points.

CDR3 length: 15 amino acids. Germline CDR1 is LGHNA and CDR2 is YNFKEQ. The V segment lost 9 bases and the J segment 2 bases; nucleotides outside the gene matches: 9. The chain is built from TRBV4-2 and TRBJ2-2; 7 positions agree with TRBD2. This TCR was recovered from a man aged 18-30 years with HIV. The sample in question was unsorted PBMCs, obtained 0.3 years after starting antiretroviral therapy. This CDR3 is CASHPSGVNTGELFF. The CDR3 DNA sequence: TGTGCCAGTCATCCTAGCGGCGTCAACACCGGGGAGCTGTTTTTT.